One and the same sample provided the 22 T cell receptor beta chains below, sequenced in a study of blood T cells in healthy people across ages. With a J-beta primer mix and a sample-barcoded 5' primer, a second PCR ran 7 to 11 cycles. TCRdb re-called the 5' RACE reads with MiXCR, one entry per CDR3 protein. The sample has about 1.1 million distinct CDR3 sequences; roughly two fifths are singletons. Sequencing used blood. The receptors here all came from a young man in good health.

Only a few counts were recorded for this clonotype. The J gene is TRBJ1-2, the V gene TRBV5-1; D gene ambiguous. V gave up 5 bases and J gave up 8 bases, with 13 bases separating them. The CDR3 consists of 12 residues. Looked up from germline, CDR1 is SGHRS and CDR2 is YFSETQ. CDR3 in amino acids: CASRFEGEGYTF. For the CDR3, the DNA is TGCGCCAGCAGGTTTGAGGGAGAAGGCTACACCTTC.

This clonotype was observed a handful of times. V is TRBV29-1 and J is TRBJ2-5, with D possibly being TRBD1 or TRBD2 (6 bases each). CDR3 size: 14 residues. The V gene lost 5 bases and the J gene lost 2 bases, with 15 bases spanning the gap. Germline CDR1 is SQVTM and CDR2 is ANQGSEA. The CDR3 loop reads CSVLRGGEQETQYF. CDR3 DNA: TGCAGCGTTCTCAGGGGCGGGGAACAAGAGACCCAGTACTTC.

This clonotype occurred a few times. This sequence joins TRBV29-1 and TRBJ2-2; D may correspond to TRBD1 or TRBD2 (5 bases each). Trimming took 6 bases from V and 4 from J, leaving 9 bases between them. Germline V gene data show CDR1 as SQVTM and CDR2 as ANQGSEA. The CDR3 length is 12 residues. The CDR3 DNA follows: TGCAGCGTGGGGGAGTTCACCGGGGAGCTGTTTTTT. It codes for CSVGEFTGELFF.

This clonotype was picked up a small number of times. V is TRBV7-9 and J is TRBJ1-4, with TRBD1 identical over 8 bases. CDR1 is SEHNR, CDR2 FQNEAQ, per germline (reference sequence). The CDR3 extends over 15 amino acids. After removal of 5 bases from V and 8 bases from J, the junction contained 10 bases not matched to a gene. DNA for the CDR3: TGTGCCAGCAGCCCCCGGACAGGGTTCGGCGAAAAACTGTTTTTT. It codes for CASSPRTGFGEKLFF.

V is TRBV6-5 and J is TRBJ2-2; perhaps TRBD1 as D (5 bases). The CDR3 loop spans 14 amino acids. The germline V gene has CDR1 MNHEY and CDR2 SVGAGI. V lost 3 bases to trimming and J lost 3 bases, with 8 bases between them. Here the CDR3 DNA reads TGTGCCAGCAGTTATGACAGATACACCGGGGAGCTGTTTTTT. This translates into CASSYDRYTGELFF.

The J gene is TRBJ1-5, the V gene TRBV11-2; D gene unclear. Germline CDR1 is SGHAT and CDR2 is FQNNGV. The CDR3 covers 15 residues. Trimming shortened V by 5 bases and J by 3 bases, and 14 bases separated the two germline ends. This CDR3 is CASSPDPGSNQPQHF. In nucleotides, the CDR3 is TGTGCCAGCAGCCCCGATCCCGGGTCCAATCAGCCCCAGCATTTT.

V is TRBV20-1 and J is TRBJ1-2, with D perhaps matching TRBD1 (5 bases). Germline lookup yields CDR1 DFQATT and CDR2 SNEGSKA (reference sequence). With 1 base removed from V and 4 bases from J, the gap between germline ends came to 25 bases. The CDR3 has 18 amino acids. CDR3 protein: CSARVLEGPVSWGYGYTF. DNA of the CDR3: TGCAGTGCTAGAGTTTTAGAGGGACCCGTCTCCTGGGGCTATGGCTACACCTTC.

The sample holds a few counts of this clonotype. This CDR3 is CASSLMGSNNQETQYF. CDR3 in DNA: TGTGCCAGCAGCTTAATGGGCAGCAATAACCAAGAGACCCAGTACTTC. This chain links TRBV7-3 with TRBJ2-5; no clear D gene. This CDR3 comprises 16 residues. V was trimmed by 1 base and J by 0 bases, leaving 12 bases between them. Per the germline V gene, CDR1 is SGHTA and CDR2 is FQGTGA. The variable domain in full, completed from reference TRBV7-3 and TRBJ2-5, reads GAGVSQTPSNKVTEKGKYVELRCDPISGHTALYWYRQSLGQGPEFLIYFQGTGAADDSGLPNDRFFAVRPEGSVSTLKIQRTERGDSAVYLCASSLMGSNNQETQYFGPGTRLLVL.

The rearrangement uses TRBV27 and TRBJ2-5; D is ambiguous. Trimming left V 2 bases short and J 2 bases short, with 9 bases between. Per germline, CDR1 MNHEY and CDR2 SMNVEV (reference sequence). This CDR3 has 14 residues. CDR3 bases: TGTGCCAGCAGTTTAATTCGCAGTCAAGAGACCCAGTACTTC. Translation gives CASSLIRSQETQYF.

The table lists this clonotype with a few counts. V usage is TRBV6-5 and J usage is TRBJ2-5; a weak D match, TRBD2 (6 bases). Germline CDR1 and CDR2: MNHEY and SVGAGI. The CDR3 totals 15 residues. V was shortened by 2 bases and J by 3 bases, with 13 bases between the two germline ends. The CDR3 bases are TGTGCCAGCAGTTACGGGGCTAGCGATAAAGAGACCCAGTACTTC. This gives the protein CASSYGASDKETQYF.

The chain couples TRBV5-6 to TRBJ2-2, with D maybe TRBD2 (6 bases). Trimming stripped 4 bases from V and 6 bases from J, with 13 bases between. Germline V gene lookup returns CDR1 SGHDT and CDR2 YYEEEE. The CDR3 is 14 residues long. CDR3 in DNA: TGTGCCAGCAGCCGGACCAGGGAGGCCGGGGAGCTGTTTTTT. This gives the protein CASSRTREAGELFF.

The CDR3 loop is CASSKDGYSNQPQHF. CDR3 DNA sequence: TGTGCCAGCAGCAAGGACGGATATAGCAATCAGCCCCAGCATTTT. The gene calls are TRBV12-3 or TRBV12-4 and TRBJ1-5, with D hard to call. V gave up 6 bases and J gave up 0 bases, with 12 bases separating them. CDR3 length: 15 residues.

This clonotype was counted a few times. The CDR3 DNA reads as TGTGCCAGCAGCTTACCCCCGGGACAGGCAAATGAAAAACTGTTTTTT. Translated, it gives CASSLPPGQANEKLFF. The chain links TRBV7-2 to TRBJ1-4, with 8 bases fitting TRBD1. Trimming removed 2 bases from V and 5 bases from J; junction bases left unmatched: 7. The germline gives CDR1 SGHTA, CDR2 FQGNSA. CDR3 length: 16 amino acids.

V usage is TRBV6-5 and J usage is TRBJ1-2; D might be TRBD1 (6 bases). This CDR3 has 15 residues. V lost 2 bases and J 3 bases, leaving 13 bases between the germline ends. The germline V gene encodes CDR1 MNHEY and CDR2 SVGAGI. The DNA for the CDR3 is TGTGCCAGCAGTTACAAACCGGGGGGCGACTATGGCTACACCTTC. Translating it yields CASSYKPGGDYGYTF.

This clonotype was counted only a few times. The chain recombines TRBV3-1 with TRBJ1-1; D not resolved. Germline values: CDR1 LGHDT, CDR2 YNNKEL (reference sequence). V was pared by 3 bases and J by 4 bases, with 15 bases between. The CDR3 length is 15 residues. CDR3 sequence reads: CASSHVYTAITEAFF. The CDR3 region has the DNA TGTGCCAGCAGCCATGTATATACAGCGATCACTGAAGCTTTCTTT. Using reference TRBV3-1 and TRBJ1-1 for the parts outside the CDR3, the full variable domain is DTAVSQTPKYLVTQMGNDKSIKCEQNLGHDTMYWYKQDSKKFLKIMFSYNNKELIINETVPNRFSPKSPDKAHLNLHINSLELGDSAVYFCASSHVYTAITEAFFGQGTRLTVV.

The rearrangement joins TRBV4-2 to TRBJ2-4; 8 nucleotides match TRBD1. This CDR3 contains 17 residues. Germline V CDR1 and CDR2: LGHNA, YNFKEQ. V trimming: 4 bases; J trimming: 0 bases; junction bases outside the gene matches: 8. The CDR3 sequence: CASSPLGTGEAKNIQYF. CDR3 coding DNA: TGTGCCAGCAGCCCCCTGGGGACAGGAGAAGCCAAAAACATTCAGTACTTC.

This clonotype occurred a few times. The genes are TRBV11-2 and TRBJ2-3; tentatively, D is TRBD2 (6 bases). V lost 1 base to trimming and J lost 3 bases, with 17 bases between them. Germline V gene lookup returns CDR1 SGHAT and CDR2 FQNNGV. CDR3 length: 17 amino acids. The CDR3 region is CASSLVSPREVTDTQYF. The DNA of the CDR3 is TGTGCCAGCAGCTTAGTCTCCCCGAGGGAGGTTACAGATACGCAGTATTTT.

This clonotype turned up a few times. The chain links TRBV7-3 to TRBJ1-1; TRBD1 agrees at 7 bases. With 5 bases clipped from V and 0 bases from J, the junction kept 12 bases outside the gene matches. Germline V gene lookup returns CDR1 SGHTA and CDR2 FQGTGA. The CDR3 length is 17 residues. The CDR3 coding sequence is TGTGCCAGCAGCCCCTGGGGGACAGCCTCTATGAACACTGAAGCTTTCTTT. Its translation is CASSPWGTASMNTEAFF.

The chain couples TRBV10-3 to TRBJ1-2; 8 bases line up with TRBD1. The CDR3 consists of 15 residues. J was trimmed by 7 bases and V by 4 bases; bases with no gene match: 11. In germline, CDR1 is ENHRY, CDR2 SYGVKD. CDR3 sequence (DNA): TGTGCCATCAGTGGAAAGCAGGGGGCAATCGGTGGCTACACCTTC. Encoded protein: CAISGKQGAIGGYTF.

This clonotype was observed a few times. CDR3 sequence: CASSYSPQGGSTDTQYF. The CDR3, as DNA: TGTGCCAGCAGTTACTCGCCCCAGGGAGGAAGCACAGATACGCAGTATTTT. This chain links TRBV6-5 with TRBJ2-3; TRBD2 might be the D (6 bases). The CDR3 is made up of 17 amino acids. V lost 0 bases and J 0 bases, leaving 13 bases between the germline ends. Germline V gives CDR1 MNHEY, CDR2 SVGAGI.

The chain has TRBV20-1 and TRBJ2-1; no reliable D call. There are 12 residues in the CDR3. Trimming removed 1 base at V and 7 bases at J, with 8 bases between. The germline V gene has CDR1 DFQATT and CDR2 SNEGSKA (reference sequence). The CDR3 nucleotides are TGCAGTGCTAGAGTGTTGGAGAATGAGCAGTTCTTC. This gives the protein CSARVLENEQFF.

The CDR3 loop reads CASSLDIRGDTQYF. In nucleotides, the CDR3 is TGTGCCAGCAGCTTAGATATCAGGGGGGATACGCAGTATTTT. The V gene is TRBV7-6, the J gene TRBJ2-3; 7 positions match TRBD1. There are 14 residues in the CDR3. V shed 1 base, J shed 6 bases, and the junction held 4 bases outside the gene matches. Germline V gene sequence: CDR1 SGHVS, CDR2 FNYEAQ.